These 27 T cell receptor beta chains originate from one sample sequenced in a study of regulatory T cells in long-lasting Graves disease. In building TCR beta libraries, iRepertoire HTBI primers were used together with Arm-PCR of CDR3 regions. TCRdb re-called the multiplex PCR reads through MiXCR, storing one row per CDR3 protein. The sample consists of fewer than 450,000 distinct CDR3 sequences, about a fifth of them appearing once. Documented time point: persistent/refractory GD, antithyroid drugs over 5 years with positive TRAb. Construction of the TCR library relied on RNA isolated from PBMCs. The material sequenced was peripheral blood mononuclear cells (PBMCs), taken when the disease was refractory, from a patient treated with antithyroid drugs. The receptors here all came from a female donor with Graves disease.

The chain uses TRBV28 and TRBJ2-1, with a weak D call TRBD2 (6 bases). The CDR3 runs to 15 residues. V was pared by 8 bases and J by 7 bases, with 21 bases between. Germline V CDR1 and CDR2: MDHEN, SYDVKM. CDR3 protein: CASHPRWRGGNEQFF. CDR3 bases: TGTGCCAGCCATCCCCGGTGGAGGGGTGGGAATGAGCAGTTCTTC.

This clonotype occurred many times. This chain joins TRBV12-3 or TRBV12-4 and TRBJ1-1; D is unclear. Trimming shortened V by 4 bases and J by 6 bases, and 15 bases separated the two germline ends. The CDR3 runs 14 residues. CDR3 in DNA: TGTGCCAGCAGTTATCGGGTATTCGTAGCTGAAGCTTTCTTT. Amino acid sequence: CASSYRVFVAEAFF.

This clonotype has a count of ten or more. V is TRBV12-3 or TRBV12-4 and J is TRBJ1-6; no reliable D call. This CDR3 is 12 amino acids long. V was trimmed by 4 bases and J by 10 bases, leaving 8 bases between them. The CDR3 DNA reads TGTGCCAGCAGTTCTCTGGGGTCACCCCTCCACTTT. Encoded protein: CASSSLGSPLHF.

The J gene is TRBJ2-7, the V gene TRBV3-2; TRBD1 is taken as the D call from the table, unchecked against the DNA. TRBV3-2 is shown as a pseudogene. The CDR3 is 16 residues long. The CDR3 sequence: CASSQDQQGVPYEQYF. For the CDR3, the DNA is TGTGCCAGCAGCCAAGATCAGCAGGGGGTTCCCTACGAGCAGTACTTC.

This clonotype turned up a few times. This chain connects TRBV7-3 to TRBJ2-5; 7 bases agree with TRBD2. Germline-derived CDR1 and CDR2 are SGHTA and FQGTGA. V was pared by 4 bases and J by 5 bases, with 13 bases of the junction left unmatched. This CDR3 is 16 amino acids long. CDR3 amino acids: CASSSPTSRSWETQYF. Here the CDR3 DNA reads TGTGCCAGCAGCTCTCCGACTAGCCGGAGTTGGGAGACCCAGTACTTC.

This clonotype appeared many times. This sequence joins TRBV12-3 or TRBV12-4 and TRBJ1-1, with a weak D call TRBD1 (6 bases). The germline V and J ends were trimmed by 1 base and 1 base, with 7 bases remaining between them. CDR3 size: 14 residues. This CDR3 is CASSLGQANTEAFF. CDR3 coding DNA: TGTGCCAGCAGTTTAGGACAGGCGAACACTGAAGCTTTCTTT.

This clonotype was picked up one time. The V call is TRBV5-6, the J call TRBJ2-5; 14 bases align to TRBD2. The CDR3 sequence is 18 residues long. J lost 2 bases, V lost 4 bases, and 10 bases had no gene match. Germline assignment: CDR1 SGHDT and CDR2 YYEEEE. The CDR3 DNA is TGTGCCAGCAGCCTATGGACTAGCGGGAGGATGGGGCAAGAGACCCAGTACTTC. Its protein is CASSLWTSGRMGQETQYF.

This clonotype was seen a handful of times. The genes are TRBV5-1 and TRBJ1-4; maybe TRBD1 (5 bases). This CDR3 region has 12 residues. From germline, CDR1 is SGHRS and CDR2 YFSETQ. Trimming removed 7 bases at V and 6 bases at J, with 10 bases between. CDR3 sequence: CASRGADEKLFF. The CDR3 region has the DNA TGCGCCAGCCGGGGCGCGGATGAAAAACTGTTTTTT. Looking up the rest from reference TRBV5-1 and TRBJ1-4 gives the full variable domain: KAGVTQTPRYLIKTRGQQVTLSCSPISGHRSVSWYQQTPGQGLQFLFEYFSETQRNKGNFPGRFSGRQFSNSRSEMNVSTLELGDSALYLCASRGADEKLFFGSGTQLSVL.

This clonotype was seen more than once but under ten times. V gene TRBV19 combines with J gene TRBJ1-5; D may be TRBD1 (5 bases). The CDR3 is 16 amino acids. Germline V gene lookup returns CDR1 LNHDA and CDR2 SQIVND (reference sequence). V lost 0 bases to trimming and J lost 4 bases, with 13 bases between them. This CDR3 is CASSIDDSSLNQPQHF. The DNA of the CDR3 is TGTGCCAGTAGTATAGATGACAGTTCTCTAAATCAGCCCCAGCATTTT.

The chain recombines TRBV9 with TRBJ2-3, with unresolved D. The CDR3 runs to 12 residues. The germline gives CDR1 SGDLS, CDR2 YYNGEE. Deletions cut 3 bases from V and 3 bases from J, with 5 bases between. In DNA form, the CDR3 reads TGTGCCAGCAGCGCCGGGACAGATACGCAGTATTTT. This codes for CASSAGTDTQYF. Full variable domain (rest looked up from reference TRBV9 and TRBJ2-3): DSGVTQTPKHLITATGQRVTLRCSPRSGDLSVYWYQQSLDQGLQFLIQYYNGEERAKGNILERFSAQQFPDLHSELNLSSLELGDSALYFCASSAGTDTQYFGPGTRLTVL.

V usage is TRBV7-6 and J usage is TRBJ2-7; possibly TRBD1 for D (6 bases). CDR3 length equals 15 residues. The ends were cut back, 4 bases at V and 3 bases at J, with 16 bases in the middle. The germline CDR1 and CDR2 sequences are SGHVS and FNYEAQ. This chain's CDR3 is CASSSARGYDYEQYF. As DNA, the CDR3 is TGTGCCAGCAGCTCCGCCAGGGGCTACGACTACGAGCAGTACTTC. Full variable domain (outside the CDR3, taken from reference TRBV7-6 and TRBJ2-7): GAGVSQSPRYKVTKRGQDVALRCDPISGHVSLYWYRQALGQGPEFLTYFNYEAQQDKSGLPNDRFSAERPEGSISTLTIQRTEQRDSAMYRCASSSARGYDYEQYFGPGTRLTVT.

The chain carries TRBV6-2 or TRBV6-3 and TRBJ2-2, with 10 nucleotides matching TRBD2. V lost 5 bases and J lost 6; bases outside the gene matches: 6. The CDR3 is 15 residues long. In germline, CDR1 is MNHEY, CDR2 SVGEGT. The CDR3 sequence is CASSTLAGVSGELFF. The CDR3 nucleotides are TGTGCCAGCAGTACCCTAGCGGGAGTATCCGGGGAGCTGTTTTTT.

This clonotype was found a few times. The chain recombines TRBV6-1 with TRBJ1-2, with 9 bases matching TRBD1. The V segment lost 7 bases and the J segment 7 bases; nucleotides outside the gene matches: 13. There are 15 residues in the CDR3. Germline CDR1 and CDR2: MNHNS and SASEGT. The CDR3 here is CASIGTGTRGGGYTF. In nucleotides, the CDR3 is TGTGCCAGCATAGGGACAGGGACCCGCGGCGGTGGCTACACCTTC.

The chain has TRBV7-2 and TRBJ1-2, with TRBD1 as a possible D gene (5 bases). V lost 5 bases and J lost 0, with 10 bases in between. The CDR3 extends over 14 amino acids. Germline lookup yields CDR1 SGHTA and CDR2 FQGNSA. The CDR3 DNA is TGTGCCAGCAGCGCGCAGGGATCTAACTATGGCTACACCTTC. It yields the protein CASSAQGSNYGYTF.

The V gene is TRBV20-1, the J gene TRBJ2-7; 11 nucleotides match TRBD2. The germline CDR1 and CDR2 sequences are DFQATT and SNEGSKA (reference sequence). Trimming at V came to 3 bases and at J to 5 bases, leaving 9 bases not matched to a gene. The CDR3 sequence is 15 residues long. Here the CDR3 reads CSARPRLAGLDEQYF. The DNA of the CDR3 is TGCAGTGCTAGGCCCAGACTAGCGGGGCTGGACGAGCAGTACTTC.

This clonotype was counted ten times or more. The gene calls are TRBV12-3 or TRBV12-4 and TRBJ2-7, with D tentatively TRBD1 (5 bases). V lost 5 bases to trimming and J lost 9 bases, with 11 bases between them. This CDR3 comprises 11 residues. The CDR3 sequence is CASSTTGAQYF. CDR3 nucleotide sequence: TGTGCCAGCAGTACTACAGGAGCGCAGTACTTC.

This clonotype was seen more than once but under ten times. The V gene is TRBV5-1, the J gene TRBJ2-1, with 7 bases matching TRBD1. This CDR3 has 15 amino acids. With 0 bases clipped from V and 5 bases from J, the junction kept 5 bases outside the gene matches. Germline CDR1 is SGHRS and CDR2 is YFSETQ. CDR3 bases: TGCGCCAGCAGCTTGGGTCAGGGGGTCAACAATGAGCAGTTCTTC. As protein: CASSLGQGVNNEQFF.

At least ten counts were recorded for this clonotype. The genes are TRBV7-2 and TRBJ2-7, with TRBD2 matching 13 bases. CDR3 length: 19 amino acids. The germline gives CDR1 SGHTA, CDR2 FQGNSA. V was clipped by 5 bases and J by 0 bases; unmatched bases: 13. CDR3 amino acids: CASSRLAALAGGPSYEQYF. Written as DNA, the CDR3 is TGTGCCAGCAGCCGCCTCGCCGCACTAGCGGGAGGGCCCTCCTACGAGCAGTACTTC.

The chain uses TRBV28 and TRBJ1-5, with no clear D. The CDR3 has 14 amino acids. Germline V gene lookup returns CDR1 MDHEN and CDR2 SYDVKM. V gave up 5 bases and J gave up 5 bases, with 13 bases separating them. DNA for the CDR3: TGTGCCAGCAGTGTGGACCATACGTATCAGCCCCAGCATTTT. Translating gives CASSVDHTYQPQHF.

This clonotype was detected only a few times. The V and J genes are TRBV5-1 and TRBJ2-2; 11 positions agree with TRBD2. Looked up from germline, CDR1 is SGHRS and CDR2 is YFSETQ. The junction had 12 bases not matched to a gene; V was cut back by 2 bases and J by 0 bases. This CDR3 is built from 20 residues. Here the CDR3 reads CASSFRLAGMSSANTGELFF. The CDR3 DNA follows: TGCGCCAGCAGCTTCCGACTAGCGGGAATGAGTTCGGCGAACACCGGGGAGCTGTTTTTT.

This clonotype was detected a few times. V and J are TRBV27 and TRBJ2-7; D unresolved. The germline V gene has CDR1 MNHEY and CDR2 SMNVEV (reference sequence). V was trimmed by 6 bases and J by 10 bases, leaving 7 bases between them. The CDR3 is 9 residues long. The CDR3 bases are TGTGCCAGCAGACCACCCCAGTACTTC. It encodes CASRPPQYF.

This clonotype was detected ten times or more. This rearrangement joins TRBV20-1 to TRBJ2-5; D unresolved. This CDR3 has 14 amino acids. Germline loops: CDR1 DFQATT, CDR2 SNEGSKA (reference sequence). Trimming took 3 bases from V and 3 from J, leaving 14 bases between them. The CDR3 nucleotides are TGCAGTGCTAGTCCCGATTCTAGAGAAGAGACCCAGTACTTC. This translates into CSASPDSREETQYF.

This clonotype was seen at least ten times. The V call is TRBV2, the J call TRBJ2-4; TRBD2 matches at 7 bases. Per the germline V gene, CDR1 is SNHLY and CDR2 is FYNNEI. This CDR3 spans 16 amino acids. V gave up 6 bases and J gave up 4 bases; unmatched junction bases: 12. The CDR3 DNA reads TGTGCCAGCAGAGGGGTGGCGGGAGAACGTAAAAACATTCAGTACTTC. Its protein product is CASRGVAGERKNIQYF.

The chain links TRBV10-1 to TRBJ2-7; D may be TRBD1 (6 bases). The CDR3 length is 13 residues. Germline lookup yields CDR1 WNHNN and CDR2 SYGVQD (reference sequence). Trimming removed 6 bases from V and 6 bases from J, with 15 bases in between. The CDR3 bases are TGCGCCAGCAGCCGGGACATAAATGGCGAGCAGTACTTC. It specifies CASSRDINGEQYF.

V gene TRBV30 combines with J gene TRBJ2-7; 9 bases are shared with TRBD2. The germline V gene has CDR1 GTSNPN and CDR2 SVGIG (reference sequence). With 3 bases clipped from V and 0 bases from J, the junction kept 6 bases outside the gene matches. The length of the CDR3 is 15 residues. The CDR3 region has the DNA TGTGCCTGGAGAAGCCTAGCGGGACTCTCCTACGAGCAGTACTTC. It is translated as CAWRSLAGLSYEQYF. Full variable domain (missing parts from reference TRBV30 and TRBJ2-7): SQTIHQWPATLVQPVGSPLSLECTVEGTSNPNLYWYRQAAGRGLQLLFYSVGIGQISSEVPQNLSASRPQDRQFILSSKKLLLSDSGFYLCAWRSLAGLSYEQYFGPGTRLTVT.

This clonotype was observed many times. The CDR3 region has the DNA TGTGCCACCGCGACTTGGGAGCAAGAGACCCAGTACTTC. Its translation: CATATWEQETQYF. The chain couples TRBV24-1 to TRBJ2-5, with D maybe TRBD2 (5 bases). The CDR3 is 13 residues long. With 9 bases removed from V and 2 bases from J, the gap between germline ends came to 12 bases. CDR1 is KGHDR and CDR2 is SFDVKD in the germline V gene.

This clonotype was observed many times. The V call is TRBV28, the J call TRBJ2-7, with D hard to call. The CDR3 totals 14 residues. With 8 bases removed from V and 3 bases from J, the gap between germline ends came to 17 bases. CDR1 MDHEN and CDR2 SYDVKM come from the germline V gene. The chain's CDR3 is CASSTPLKYYEQYF. For the CDR3, the DNA is TGTGCCAGCTCAACCCCGTTAAAATACTACGAGCAGTACTTC. Together with reference TRBV28 and TRBJ2-7, the CDR3 gives the full variable domain: DVKVTQSSRYLVKRTGEKVFLECVQDMDHENMFWYRQDPGLGLRLIYFSYDVKMKEKGDIPEGYSVSREKKERFSLILESASTNQTSMYLCASSTPLKYYEQYFGPGTRLTVT.